Listed below are T cell receptor beta chains from one sample, sequenced in a study of response to subunit inactivated influenza vaccine. TCRdb fed the RT-PCR reads into MiXCR, producing one record per CDR3 protein. The sample shows about 500,000 distinct CDR3 sequences, 16% of them seen only once. The sequences come from CD4+ T cells sorted from PBMCs, collected roughly 24 months after vaccination. The receptors shown here come from a man aged 45 to 70 who received an inactivated influenza vaccine. The conserved cysteine and the conserved F or W are not part of the CDR3 here. Clone size is stated in some rows and not others, as once, few, many or a class when expanded.

V	size	J	CDR3
TRBV7-2	-	TRBJ2-1	ASSLFAGDYNEQF
TRBV20-1	-	TRBJ2-1	SAIEYKVAGREQF
TRBV6-2/TRBV6-3	-	TRBJ1-1	ASSYPQGLTEAF
TRBV29-1	-	TRBJ2-7	SVYSPPGYEQY
TRBV24-1	few	TRBJ2-1	ATSDPRVAGGLDEQF
TRBV5-1	-	TRBJ2-2	ASSLSPGVTGELF
TRBV4-1	many	TRBJ2-2	ASSQTGQGANTGELF
TRBV21-1	-	TRBJ2-7	ASSKVESGPLDEQY
TRBV6-1	-	TRBJ2-5	ASSGDRTGGIAQY
TRBV12-3/TRBV12-4	many	TRBJ2-2	ASSLSSGGTGELF
TRBV20-1	few	TRBJ2-2	SARTSSRIGELF
TRBV12-3/TRBV12-4	few	TRBJ1-1	ASSLDGAGTEAF
TRBV3-1	many	TRBJ2-7	ASSPTGREQY
TRBV12-3/TRBV12-4	-	TRBJ2-1	ASSTAVAVYNEQF
TRBV29-1	many	TRBJ2-2	SVARGTANTGELF
TRBV20-1	-	TRBJ1-2	SARDAGGPWVLYGYT
TRBV7-2	few	TRBJ2-5	ASSEAGIWETQY
TRBV12-3/TRBV12-4	many	TRBJ1-1	ASRATGGNTEAF
TRBV29-1	-	TRBJ2-3	SASRDTDTQY
TRBV29-1	-	TRBJ2-7	SVEGRRDGEQY
TRBV27	few	TRBJ2-7	ASSSQLAGRTYEQY
TRBV20-1	-	TRBJ2-7	SAQQVTYEQY
TRBV7-2	-	TRBJ1-6	ASSFDLNSPLH
TRBV29-1	-	TRBJ2-7	SVVKDASSYEQY
TRBV5-1	-	TRBJ2-4	ASSQGLAGGYPNIQY
TRBV12-3/TRBV12-4	-	TRBJ1-2	ASGTGYGYT
TRBV7-2	few	TRBJ2-1	ASSFYLAGVGYEQF